This T cell receptor (beta chain) appears in the sequencing data of a study of cytomegalovirus exposure and HLA in healthy donors. The CDR3 has 15 residues. V lost 0 bases, J lost 0 bases, and 9 bases lay in between. The PCR was carried out with 60 Vbeta primers and 13 Jbeta primers. The data were produced by immunoSEQ multiplex PCR, yet TCRdb's version contains in-frame clones alone and is incomplete. The sample carries 150,000 to 200,000 clones, less than 85% recorded once. Study-level points and caveats: CMV antigen specificity was confirmed in vitro for a few CMV-associated chains.

This clone was observed a single time. The antigen is undetermined. The chain combines TRBV23-1 with TRBJ2-7; D uncertain. TRBV23-1 is known as an ORF, though its function is uncertain. Sequencing was carried out using PBMCs. This clonotype was obtained from a girl aged 5 to 17 in good health and CMV-seropositive. DNA of the CDR3: TGCGCCAGCAGTCAATCGCCAGGTGACTCCTACGAGCAGTACTTC. Protein product: CASSQSPGDSYEQYF.